The count of the clone carrying this T cell receptor (beta chain) is one. In Cohort 3, a recovered donor had either two negative PCRs, clearance, or symptom resolution. This sample was taken from a study of blood T cell repertoires in COVID-19. V lost 7 bases, J lost 7 bases, and 25 bases lay in between. CDR1 and CDR2 (germline): MDHEN, SYDVKM. This CDR3 is built from 16 residues. Profiling relied on immunoSEQ multiplex PCR, and the TCRdb table lists in-frame clones only, not all of them. The sample lists more than 350,000 clones, over 75% occurring once. This TCR was sampled from a man aged 18-30 years who had recovered from COVID-19. The sequencing input was PBMCs or T cells enriched from blood (not recorded which). V gene TRBV28 combines with J gene TRBJ1-2, with TRBD1 as a possible D gene (5 bases). CDR3 sequence reads: CASTLSRDLLAGGYTF. DNA for the CDR3: TGTGCCAGCACCTTATCCCGGGACTTGCTCGCGGGTGGCTACACCTTC.